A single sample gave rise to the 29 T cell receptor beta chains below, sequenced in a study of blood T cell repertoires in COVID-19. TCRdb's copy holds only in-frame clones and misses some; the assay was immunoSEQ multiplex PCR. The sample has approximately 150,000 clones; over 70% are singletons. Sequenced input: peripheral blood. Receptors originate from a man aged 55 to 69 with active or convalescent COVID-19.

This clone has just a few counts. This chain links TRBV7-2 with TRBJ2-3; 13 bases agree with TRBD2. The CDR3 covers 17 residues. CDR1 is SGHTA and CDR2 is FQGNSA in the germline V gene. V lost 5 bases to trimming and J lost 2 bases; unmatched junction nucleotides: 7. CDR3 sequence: CASSRRTSGRPTDTQYF. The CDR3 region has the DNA TGTGCCAGCAGCCGCAGGACTAGCGGGAGACCCACAGATACGCAGTATTTT.

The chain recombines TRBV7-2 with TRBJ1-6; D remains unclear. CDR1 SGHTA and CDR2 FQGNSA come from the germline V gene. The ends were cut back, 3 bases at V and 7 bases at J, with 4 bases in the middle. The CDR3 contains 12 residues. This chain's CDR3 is CASSFSNSPLHF. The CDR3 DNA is TGTGCCAGCAGCTTTTCGAATTCACCCCTCCACTTT.

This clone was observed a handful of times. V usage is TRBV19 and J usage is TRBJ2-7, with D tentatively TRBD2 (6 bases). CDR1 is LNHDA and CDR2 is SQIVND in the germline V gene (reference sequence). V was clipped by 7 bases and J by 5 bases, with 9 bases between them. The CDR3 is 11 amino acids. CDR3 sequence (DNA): TGTGCCAGTACCGGAGGGGACGAGCAGTACTTC. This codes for CASTGGDEQYF.

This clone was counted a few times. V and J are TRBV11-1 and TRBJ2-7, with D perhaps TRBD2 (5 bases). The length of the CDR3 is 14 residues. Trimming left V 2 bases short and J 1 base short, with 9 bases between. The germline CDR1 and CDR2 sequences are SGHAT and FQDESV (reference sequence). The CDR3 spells CASSLRGRSYEQYF. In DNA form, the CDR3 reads TGTGCCAGCAGCTTAAGAGGGCGGTCCTACGAGCAGTACTTC.

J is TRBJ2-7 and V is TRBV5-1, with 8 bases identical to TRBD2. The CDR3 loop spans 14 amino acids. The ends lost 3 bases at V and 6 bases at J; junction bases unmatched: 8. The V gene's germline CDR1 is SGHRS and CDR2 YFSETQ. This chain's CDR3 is CASSSTLAGTEQYF. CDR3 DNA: TGCGCCAGCAGCTCGACCTTAGCGGGAACCGAGCAGTACTTC.

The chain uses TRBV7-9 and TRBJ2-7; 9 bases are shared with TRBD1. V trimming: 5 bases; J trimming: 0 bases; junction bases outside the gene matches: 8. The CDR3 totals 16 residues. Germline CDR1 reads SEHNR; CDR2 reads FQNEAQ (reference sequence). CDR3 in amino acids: CASSTLGQGSSYEQYF. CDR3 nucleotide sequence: TGTGCCAGCAGCACACTTGGACAGGGGAGCTCCTACGAGCAGTACTTC.

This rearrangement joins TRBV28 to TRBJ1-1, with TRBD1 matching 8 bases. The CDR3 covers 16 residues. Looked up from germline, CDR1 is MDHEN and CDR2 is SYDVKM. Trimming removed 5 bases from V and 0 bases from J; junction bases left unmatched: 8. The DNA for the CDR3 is TGTGCCAGCAGTGAACTCAGGGGGCGTGTGAACACTGAAGCTTTCTTT. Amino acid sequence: CASSELRGRVNTEAFF.

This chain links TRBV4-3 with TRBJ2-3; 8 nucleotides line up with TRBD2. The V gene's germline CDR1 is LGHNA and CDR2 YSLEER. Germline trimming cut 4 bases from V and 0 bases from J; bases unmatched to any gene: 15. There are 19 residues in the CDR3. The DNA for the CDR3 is TGCGCCAGCAGCCGTATGGGAGAGGCGGGGGGATCTAGCACAGATACGCAGTATTTT. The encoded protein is CASSRMGEAGGSSTDTQYF.

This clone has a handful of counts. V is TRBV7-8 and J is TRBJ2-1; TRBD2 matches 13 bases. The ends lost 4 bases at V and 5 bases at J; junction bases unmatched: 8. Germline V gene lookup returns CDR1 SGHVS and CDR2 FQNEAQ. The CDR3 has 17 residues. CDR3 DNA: TGTGCCAGCAGCTCCTCAGGGACTAGCGGGATAAACAATGAGCAGTTCTTC. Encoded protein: CASSSSGTSGINNEQFF.

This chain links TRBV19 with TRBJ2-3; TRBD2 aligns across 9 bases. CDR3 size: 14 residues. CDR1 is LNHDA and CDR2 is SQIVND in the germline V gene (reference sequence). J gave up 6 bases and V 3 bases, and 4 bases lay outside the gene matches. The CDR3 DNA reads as TGTGCCAGTAGTATGCGGGAGGGCTACGATACGCAGTATTTT. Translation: CASSMREGYDTQYF.

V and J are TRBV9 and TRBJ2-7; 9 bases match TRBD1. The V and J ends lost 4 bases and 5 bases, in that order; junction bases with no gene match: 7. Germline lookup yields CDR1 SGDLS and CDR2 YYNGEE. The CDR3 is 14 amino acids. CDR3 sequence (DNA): TGTGCCAGCAGCAAACAGGGGGCGAAGGACGAGCAGTACTTC. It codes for CASSKQGAKDEQYF.

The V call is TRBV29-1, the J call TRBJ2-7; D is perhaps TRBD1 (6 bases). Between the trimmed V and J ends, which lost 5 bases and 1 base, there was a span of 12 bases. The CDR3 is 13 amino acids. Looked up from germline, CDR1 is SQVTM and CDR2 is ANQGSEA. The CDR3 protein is CSVHKTGSYEQYF. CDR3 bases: TGCAGCGTTCACAAGACAGGTTCCTACGAGCAGTACTTC.

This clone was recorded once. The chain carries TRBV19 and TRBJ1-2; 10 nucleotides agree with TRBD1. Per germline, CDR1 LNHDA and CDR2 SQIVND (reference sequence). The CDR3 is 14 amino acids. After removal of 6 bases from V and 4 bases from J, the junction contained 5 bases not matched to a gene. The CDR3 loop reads CASRLGQGSYGYTF. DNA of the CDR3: TGTGCCAGTAGATTGGGACAGGGGAGCTATGGCTACACCTTC.

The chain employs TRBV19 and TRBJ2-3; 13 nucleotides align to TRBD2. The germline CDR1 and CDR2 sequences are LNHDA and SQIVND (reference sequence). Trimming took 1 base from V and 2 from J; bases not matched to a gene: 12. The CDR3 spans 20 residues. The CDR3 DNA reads TGTGCCAGTAGTATAGGAGGGACTAGCGGGGTAGGCTCGTTCACAGATACGCAGTATTTT. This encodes CASSIGGTSGVGSFTDTQYF.

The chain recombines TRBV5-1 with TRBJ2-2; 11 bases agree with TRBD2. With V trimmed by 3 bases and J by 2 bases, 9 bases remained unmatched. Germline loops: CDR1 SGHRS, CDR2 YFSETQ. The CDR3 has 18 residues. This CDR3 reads CASSSRSTSGTNTGELFF. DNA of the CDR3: TGCGCCAGCAGCTCCCGGTCGACTAGCGGGACCAACACCGGGGAGCTGTTTTTT.

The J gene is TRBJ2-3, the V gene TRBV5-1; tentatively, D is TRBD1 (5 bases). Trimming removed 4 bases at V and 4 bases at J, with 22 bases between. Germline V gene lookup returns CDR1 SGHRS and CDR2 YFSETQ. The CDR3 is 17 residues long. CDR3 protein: CASSPWTRSNRADTQYF. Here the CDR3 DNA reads TGCGCCAGCAGCCCTTGGACAAGATCAAATAGGGCAGATACGCAGTATTTT.

This CDR3 reads CAISEGTSGSNEQFF. Written as DNA, the CDR3 is TGTGCCATCAGTGAGGGGACTAGCGGGAGTAATGAGCAGTTCTTC. The chain links TRBV10-3 to TRBJ2-1; 14 bases line up with TRBD2. CDR1 ENHRY and CDR2 SYGVKD come from the germline V gene. This CDR3 has 15 amino acids. V shed 2 bases and J 7 bases; nucleotides not matched to a gene: 1.

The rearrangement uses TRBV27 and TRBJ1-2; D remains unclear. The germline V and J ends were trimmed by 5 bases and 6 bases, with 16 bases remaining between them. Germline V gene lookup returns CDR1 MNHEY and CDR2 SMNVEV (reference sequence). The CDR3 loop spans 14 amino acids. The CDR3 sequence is CASSPTTGYHGYTF. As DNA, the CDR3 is TGTGCCAGCAGTCCTACAACGGGGTATCATGGCTACACCTTC.

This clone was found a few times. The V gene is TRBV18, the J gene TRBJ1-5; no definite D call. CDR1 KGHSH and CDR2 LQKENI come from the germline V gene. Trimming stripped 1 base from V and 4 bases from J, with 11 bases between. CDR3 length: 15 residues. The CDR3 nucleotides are TGTGCCAGCTCACCACAGCAGGTTCGGAATCAGCCCCAGCATTTT. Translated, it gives CASSPQQVRNQPQHF.

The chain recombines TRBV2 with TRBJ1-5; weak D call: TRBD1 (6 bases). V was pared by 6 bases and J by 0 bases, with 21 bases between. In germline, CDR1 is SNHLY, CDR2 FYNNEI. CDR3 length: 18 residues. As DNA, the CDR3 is TGTGCCAGCAGGGAAAAGGGACAAGGAAGGTATAGCAATCAGCCCCAGCATTTT. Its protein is CASREKGQGRYSNQPQHF.

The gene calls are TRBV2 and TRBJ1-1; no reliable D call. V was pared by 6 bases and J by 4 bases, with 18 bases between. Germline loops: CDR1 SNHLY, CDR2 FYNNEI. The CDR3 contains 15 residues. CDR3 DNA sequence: TGTGCCAGCAGCGTAGACCCGGATTGGGCCACTGAAGCTTTCTTT. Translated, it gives CASSVDPDWATEAFF.

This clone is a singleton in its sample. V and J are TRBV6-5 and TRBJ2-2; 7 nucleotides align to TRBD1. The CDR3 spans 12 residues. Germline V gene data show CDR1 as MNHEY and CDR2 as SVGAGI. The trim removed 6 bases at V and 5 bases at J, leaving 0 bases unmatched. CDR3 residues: CASRTGTGELFF. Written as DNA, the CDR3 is TGTGCCAGCAGGACAGGGACCGGGGAGCTGTTTTTT.

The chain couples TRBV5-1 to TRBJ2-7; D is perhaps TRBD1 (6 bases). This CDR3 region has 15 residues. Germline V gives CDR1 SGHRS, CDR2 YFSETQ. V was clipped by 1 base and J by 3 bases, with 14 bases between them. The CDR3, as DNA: TGCGCCAGCAGCTTGCTCAACAGGGCCGACTACGAGCAGTACTTC. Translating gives CASSLLNRADYEQYF.

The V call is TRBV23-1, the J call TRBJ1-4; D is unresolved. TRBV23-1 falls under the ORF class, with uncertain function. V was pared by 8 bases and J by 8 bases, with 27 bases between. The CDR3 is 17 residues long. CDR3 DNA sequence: TGCGCCAGCTTCCACCCGGGGAGCGGCCATGCGGGGGAAAAACTGTTTTTT. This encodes CASFHPGSGHAGEKLFF.

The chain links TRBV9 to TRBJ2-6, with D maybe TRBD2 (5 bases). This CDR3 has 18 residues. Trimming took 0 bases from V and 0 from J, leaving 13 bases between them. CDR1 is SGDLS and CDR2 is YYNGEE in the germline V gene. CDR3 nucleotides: TGTGCCAGCAGCGTAGGAGACGGTCGGGGCTCTGGGGCCAACGTCCTGACTTTC. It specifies CASSVGDGRGSGANVLTF.

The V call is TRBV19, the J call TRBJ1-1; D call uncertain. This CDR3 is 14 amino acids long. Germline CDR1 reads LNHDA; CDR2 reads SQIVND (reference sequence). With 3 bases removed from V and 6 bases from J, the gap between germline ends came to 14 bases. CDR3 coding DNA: TGTGCCAGTAGTATTCTCTCGGGGAGCGCTGAAGCTTTCTTT. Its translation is CASSILSGSAEAFF.

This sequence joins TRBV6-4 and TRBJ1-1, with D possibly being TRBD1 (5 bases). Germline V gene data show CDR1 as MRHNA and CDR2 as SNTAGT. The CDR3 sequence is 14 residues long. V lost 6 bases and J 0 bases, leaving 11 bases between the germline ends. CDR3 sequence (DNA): TGTGCCAGCAGACTCGACAGATTGAACACTGAAGCTTTCTTT. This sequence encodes CASRLDRLNTEAFF.

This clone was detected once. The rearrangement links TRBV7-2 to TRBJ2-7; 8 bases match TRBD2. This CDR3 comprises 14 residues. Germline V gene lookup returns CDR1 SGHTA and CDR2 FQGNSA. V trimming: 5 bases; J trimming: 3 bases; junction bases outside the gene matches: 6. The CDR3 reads CASSPSGSHYEQYF. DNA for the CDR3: TGTGCCAGCAGCCCGAGCGGGAGTCACTACGAGCAGTACTTC. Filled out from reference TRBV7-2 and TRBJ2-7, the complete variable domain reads GAGVSQSPSNKVTEKGKDVELRCDPISGHTALYWYRQSLGQGLEFLIYFQGNSAPDKSGLPSDRFSAERTGGSVSTLTIQRTQQEDSAVYLCASSPSGSHYEQYFGPGTRLTVT.

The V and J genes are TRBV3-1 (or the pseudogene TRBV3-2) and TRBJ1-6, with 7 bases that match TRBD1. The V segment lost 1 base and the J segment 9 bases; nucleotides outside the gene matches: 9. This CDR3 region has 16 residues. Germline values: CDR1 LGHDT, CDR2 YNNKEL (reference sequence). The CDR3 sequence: CASSQAGSGGSSPLHF. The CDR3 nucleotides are TGTGCCAGCAGCCAAGCCGGGTCAGGGGGTAGTTCACCCCTCCACTTT.